This passage covers 24 T cell receptor beta chains from one sample sequenced in a study of CD8+ T cells in alopecia areata. Sequencing used cDNA as its template, made by extracting RNA and reverse transcribing it. Libraries were prepared by immunoSEQ multiplex PCR; TCRdb keeps only in-frame clonotypes and omits some of them. Of some 150,000 clones listed, 40% to 65% are singletons. The sequences come from CD8+ T cells sorted from blood, collected at week 0. The receptors shown here come from a human donor with alopecia areata.

A note on this clone: The conserved phenylalanine or tryptophan normally closing the CDR3 is absent here, so this likely arose from a read error. No DNA is shown, since the ends of the CDR3 on it are uncertain; the CDR3 is the one TCRdb lists. The chain employs TRBV3-1 (or the pseudogene TRBV3-2) and TRBJ1-2. The length of the CDR3 is 8 amino acids, counting both ends. The germline CDR1 and CDR2 sequences are LGHDT and YNNKEL (reference sequence). The CDR3: CASSQSTL.

The V and J genes are TRBV10-1 and TRBJ2-1, with TRBD2 identical over 7 bases. After removal of 2 bases from V and 7 bases from J, the junction contained 8 bases not matched to a gene. Germline CDR1 reads WNHNN; CDR2 reads SYGVQD (reference sequence). The CDR3 is 15 residues long. CDR3 coding DNA: TGCGCCAGCAGTGAGGGCGGGGGATTTTGGAATGAGCAGTTCTTC. It is translated as CASSEGGGFWNEQFF.

This clone has only a few counts. The chain has TRBV7-2 and TRBJ2-7; D remains ambiguous. Germline CDR1 is SGHTA and CDR2 is FQGNSA. The CDR3 has 11 amino acids. Trimming removed 3 bases from V and 7 bases from J, with 7 bases in between. CDR3 DNA sequence: TGTGCCAGCAGCTTCTCCCAAGAGCAGTACTTC. It translates to CASSFSQEQYF.

In this sample, this clone turned up a few times. The chain uses TRBV5-1 and TRBJ2-2, with 8 bases identical to TRBD1. This CDR3 region has 15 residues. V trimming: 4 bases; J trimming: 0 bases; junction bases outside the gene matches: 2. The V gene's germline CDR1 is SGHRS and CDR2 YFSETQ. CDR3 in amino acids: CASSPGQANTGELFF. CDR3 nucleotide sequence: TGCGCCAGCAGCCCGGGACAGGCGAACACCGGGGAGCTGTTTTTT.

The rearrangement joins TRBV7-9 to TRBJ2-7, with 13 bases that match TRBD2. V shed 1 base and J 4 bases; nucleotides not matched to a gene: 7. The CDR3 extends over 17 amino acids. Germline V lookup: CDR1 SEHNR, CDR2 FQNEAQ (reference sequence). The CDR3: CASSLVAGTSGVYEQYF. CDR3 nucleotide sequence: TGTGCCAGCAGCTTAGTAGCCGGGACTAGCGGGGTTTACGAGCAGTACTTC.

J is TRBJ2-1 and V is TRBV15; D is perhaps TRBD2 (6 bases). Germline V lookup: CDR1 LNHNV, CDR2 YYDKDF (reference sequence). This CDR3 is 11 amino acids long. Trimming cost V 4 bases and J 10 bases, with 8 bases left between them. CDR3 in DNA: TGTGCCACCAGCACGCGGGACGAGCAGTTCTTC. Protein product: CATSTRDEQFF.

This clone was seen repeatedly, ten times or more. The identical CDR3 is also encoded by other nucleotide sequences in the sample. The chain recombines TRBV7-3 with TRBJ1-1, with TRBD1 as a possible D gene (6 bases). The CDR3 covers 15 residues. Germline lookup yields CDR1 SGHTA and CDR2 FQGTGA. The ends were cut back, 0 bases at V and 0 bases at J, with 8 bases in the middle. CDR3 DNA: TGTGCCAGCAGCTTAACTAGGGGGATGAACACTGAAGCTTTCTTT. It codes for CASSLTRGMNTEAFF.

A few counts support this clone. This rearrangement joins TRBV29-1 to TRBJ1-2; maybe TRBD1 (6 bases). Looked up from germline, CDR1 is SQVTM and CDR2 is ANQGSEA. Trimming cost V 6 bases and J 3 bases, with 11 bases left between them. The length of the CDR3 is 12 residues. The CDR3 protein is CSVTGSDYGYTF. The CDR3, as DNA: TGCAGCGTCACAGGGTCAGACTATGGCTACACCTTC. The whole variable domain, remainder taken from reference TRBV29-1 and TRBJ1-2, is SAVISQKPSRDICQRGTSLTIQCQVDSQVTMMFWYRQQPGQSLTLIATANQGSEATYESGFVIDKFPISRPNLTFSTLTVSNMSPEDSSIYLCSVTGSDYGYTFGSGTRLTVV.

This clone was observed a few times. The rearrangement links TRBV29-1 to TRBJ2-2; no clear D. The V end lost 4 bases, the J end lost 4 bases, and 10 bases lay between the germline ends. The CDR3 runs 13 residues. Per germline, CDR1 SQVTM and CDR2 ANQGSEA. CDR3 sequence: CSVVISGTGELFF. The CDR3 DNA is TGCAGCGTTGTTATATCGGGCACCGGGGAGCTGTTTTTT.

The gene calls are TRBV29-1 and TRBJ1-2; TRBD1 might be the D (5 bases). The V end lost 3 bases, the J end lost 8 bases, and 13 bases lay between the germline ends. Looked up from germline, CDR1 is SQVTM and CDR2 is ANQGSEA. The CDR3 totals 12 residues. CDR3 sequence reads: CSVDAGPQGYTF. As DNA, the CDR3 is TGCAGCGTTGACGCAGGGCCTCAGGGCTACACCTTC.

V is TRBV7-8 and J is TRBJ2-2; D is possibly TRBD2 (5 bases). The CDR3 runs to 14 residues. Trimming removed 1 base at V and 3 bases at J, with 6 bases between. The germline V gene encodes CDR1 SGHVS and CDR2 FQNEAQ. Here the CDR3 reads CASSLVGDTGELFF. The CDR3 region has the DNA TGTGCCAGCAGCTTAGTGGGAGACACCGGGGAGCTGTTTTTT.

Only one count was recorded for this clone. The chain has TRBV4-2 and TRBJ1-6; tentative D call: TRBD1 (5 bases). V gave up 1 base and J gave up 13 bases, with 8 bases separating them. Germline CDR1 LGHNA, CDR2 YNFKEQ. CDR3 length: 12 amino acids. DNA for the CDR3: TGTGCCAGCAGCCAAGCTGGGGCTCCCCTCCACTTT. This gives the protein CASSQAGAPLHF.

In its sample, this clone was seen a few times. The J gene is TRBJ1-2, the V gene TRBV29-1; TRBD1 might be the D (5 bases). Trimming left V 7 bases short and J 4 bases short, with 16 bases between. The CDR3 loop spans 13 amino acids. Germline CDR1 is SQVTM and CDR2 is ANQGSEA. The CDR3 sequence: CSAIEGLSYGYTF. The CDR3 DNA follows: TGCAGCGCAATAGAGGGACTCTCCTATGGCTACACCTTC. Full variable domain (missing parts from reference TRBV29-1 and TRBJ1-2): SAVISQKPSRDICQRGTSLTIQCQVDSQVTMMFWYRQQPGQSLTLIATANQGSEATYESGFVIDKFPISRPNLTFSTLTVSNMSPEDSSIYLCSAIEGLSYGYTFGSGTRLTVV.

This clone has a handful of counts. The V gene is TRBV5-4, the J gene TRBJ2-1, with TRBD2 matching 11 bases. Germline V lookup: CDR1 SGHNT, CDR2 YYREEE (reference sequence). CDR3 length: 15 amino acids. With 4 bases clipped from V and 8 bases from J, the junction kept 8 bases outside the gene matches. The CDR3 DNA reads TGTGCCAGCAGCCGACTAGCGGGGCCCGTGGATGAGCAGTTCTTC. Protein sequence: CASSRLAGPVDEQFF.

This chain connects TRBV5-1 to TRBJ2-7; the D is unclear. The V gene's germline CDR1 is SGHRS and CDR2 YFSETQ. The CDR3 has 14 residues. V was pared by 2 bases and J by 3 bases, with 12 bases between. The DNA for the CDR3 is TGCGCCAGCAGCTTAGCGCACAGCTTCTACGAGCAGTACTTC. Its protein is CASSLAHSFYEQYF.

The V and J genes are TRBV5-1 and TRBJ2-2; D gene uncertain. The germline V gene has CDR1 SGHRS and CDR2 YFSETQ. The CDR3 covers 12 residues. The V and J ends lost 7 bases and 4 bases respectively, with 8 bases between them. The CDR3 DNA reads TGCGCCAGCTTGAAATCCACCGGGGAGCTGTTTTTT. This gives the protein CASLKSTGELFF.

This chain joins TRBV29-1 and TRBJ2-7; a possible D gene is TRBD1 (5 bases). The germline V and J ends were trimmed by 4 bases and 4 bases, with 11 bases remaining between them. Germline values: CDR1 SQVTM, CDR2 ANQGSEA. The CDR3 is 12 residues long. The CDR3 here is CSVALTGYEQYF. Here the CDR3 DNA reads TGCAGCGTTGCCCTCACAGGATACGAGCAGTACTTC.

V and J are TRBV5-1 and TRBJ1-5; D is uncertain. CDR3 length equals 15 residues. Per the germline V gene, CDR1 is SGHRS and CDR2 is YFSETQ. The V end lost 1 base, the J end lost 1 base, and 9 bases lay between the germline ends. CDR3 coding DNA: TGCGCCAGCAGCTTGTCTGGCCAGAGCAATCAGCCCCAGCATTTT. Translation gives CASSLSGQSNQPQHF.

This clone has a single count. For the CDR3, the DNA is TGTGCCAGCAGCCTCAGGGCAGGGATGAGCGGCATGAACACTGAAGCTTTCTTT. This encodes CASSLRAGMSGMNTEAFF. The gene calls are TRBV9 and TRBJ1-1; D perhaps matches TRBD1 (5 bases). Looked up from germline, CDR1 is SGDLS and CDR2 is YYNGEE. CDR3 length: 18 residues. The ends were cut back, 4 bases at V and 0 bases at J, with 22 bases in the middle.

The CDR3 DNA reads TGTGCCAGCAGCCCTGGACTAGCGGGGGACCTCTCCTACAATGAGCAGTTCTTC. Translated: CASSPGLAGDLSYNEQFF. This chain uses TRBV7-8 with TRBJ2-1; 13 nucleotides match TRBD2. The CDR3 sequence is 18 residues long. V was clipped by 5 bases and J by 0 bases; unmatched bases: 7. Per the germline V gene, CDR1 is SGHVS and CDR2 is FQNEAQ.

The chain recombines TRBV27 with TRBJ2-7; no clear D gene. Germline-derived CDR1 and CDR2 are MNHEY and SMNVEV (reference sequence). V was shortened by 5 bases and J by 4 bases, with 12 bases between the two germline ends. The CDR3 sequence is 13 residues long. The CDR3 bases are TGTGCCAGCAGTCCAGATGGTGCTTACGAGCAGTACTTC. Translation: CASSPDGAYEQYF.

The J gene is TRBJ1-1, the V gene TRBV12-5; the D is unclear. V was shortened by 3 bases and J by 1 base, with 3 bases between the two germline ends. Germline CDR1 LGHNT, CDR2 FRNRAP. The CDR3 extends over 12 amino acids. Here the CDR3 reads CASGLPNTEAFF. The CDR3 DNA follows: TGTGCTAGTGGTTTACCGAACACTGAAGCTTTCTTT. Filled out from reference TRBV12-5 and TRBJ1-1, the complete variable domain reads DARVTQTPRHKVTEMGQEVTMRCQPILGHNTVFWYRQTMMQGLELLAYFRNRAPLDDSGMPKDRFSAEMPDATLATLKIQPSEPRDSAVYFCASGLPNTEAFFGQGTRLTVV.

The chain has TRBV5-1 and TRBJ1-1, with 7 bases lining up with TRBD1. With V trimmed by 7 bases and J by 0 bases, 9 bases remained unmatched. Germline V gene sequence: CDR1 SGHRS, CDR2 YFSETQ. The CDR3 spans 15 residues. CDR3 loop: CASHPQGDLNTEAFF. The CDR3 region has the DNA TGCGCCAGCCATCCCCAGGGGGACCTGAACACTGAAGCTTTCTTT.

This clone came up many times. The chain carries TRBV10-3 and TRBJ1-2, with a weak D call TRBD1 (6 bases). Trimming removed 10 bases from V and 2 bases from J, with 11 bases in between. Germline CDR1 ENHRY, CDR2 SYGVKD. This CDR3 contains 12 residues. CDR3 region: CASRGRNYGYTF. The DNA of the CDR3 is TGTGCCAGCAGGGGCAGAAACTATGGCTACACCTTC.